This T cell receptor (beta chain) was retrieved from a study of T cell clonotyping in hematopoietic cell transplantation. Trimming stripped 0 bases from V and 2 bases from J, with 11 bases between. Germline V gene sequence: CDR1 MGHRA, CDR2 YSYEKL. The CDR3 consists of 15 residues. The assay was immunoSEQ multiplex PCR, and TCRdb's table has in-frame clones only and misses some. Of 7,000 to 9,000 clones listed, around 94% are singletons. The table lists this clone with a count of one. The sample was peripheral blood mononuclear cells, taken 30 days after allogeneic stem cell transplant. The receptor comes from a male patient in his sixties or seventies who had an allogeneic stem cell transplant from an unrelated donor, so T cells may come from the graft donor. Some clones in this sample may be carry-over from other donors' samples. This chain joins TRBV4-1 and TRBJ2-7; no firm D call. The CDR3 reads CASSQEGQATYEQYF. CDR3 bases: TGCGCCAGCAGCCAAGAAGGGCAGGCCACCTACGAGCAGTACTTC.